These 23 T cell receptor beta chains were all obtained from the same sample, sequenced in a study of response to subunit inactivated influenza vaccine. From the RT-PCR reads, TCRdb called clonotypes with MiXCR, one entry per CDR3 protein. The sample contains about 520,000 distinct CDR3 sequences, more than 7% of which appear only once. The source was PBMCs from blood, collected roughly 24 months after vaccination. Receptors originate from a man aged 50 to 69 who received an inactivated influenza vaccine.

The chain uses TRBV7-2 and TRBJ2-7, with 7 positions matching TRBD2. V gave up 0 bases and J gave up 7 bases; unmatched junction bases: 3. Per the germline V gene, CDR1 is SGHTA and CDR2 is FQGNSA. The length of the CDR3 is 13 residues. In nucleotides, the CDR3 is TGTGCCAGCAGCTTAGCGACTAGCTGGGAGCAGTACTTC. The encoded protein is CASSLATSWEQYF.

The V call is TRBV7-9, the J call TRBJ2-2, with D tentatively TRBD1 (6 bases). Germline values: CDR1 SEHNR, CDR2 FQNEAQ (reference sequence). Between the trimmed V and J ends, which lost 4 bases and 3 bases, there was a span of 9 bases. The CDR3 loop spans 14 amino acids. The CDR3 sequence is CASSSTGYTGELFF. CDR3 sequence (DNA): TGTGCCAGCAGCTCCACAGGGTACACCGGGGAGCTGTTTTTT.

CDR3 bases: TGTGCCAGCAGGAGGACAGGGATGAACACCGGGGAGCTGTTTTTT. This encodes CASRRTGMNTGELFF. V usage is TRBV5-6 and J usage is TRBJ2-2; TRBD1 agrees at 8 bases. The CDR3 length is 15 residues. The junction had 4 bases not matched to a gene; V was cut back by 5 bases and J by 1 base. Looked up from germline, CDR1 is SGHDT and CDR2 is YYEEEE.

The chain couples TRBV9 to TRBJ2-7; TRBD2 matches at 9 bases. Germline V gives CDR1 SGDLS, CDR2 YYNGEE. Trimming at V came to 0 bases and at J to 2 bases, leaving 3 bases not matched to a gene. The CDR3 contains 15 residues. The CDR3 bases are TGTGCCAGCAGCGTAGAGGGGACTAGCCCCTACGAGCAGTACTTC. Translated, it gives CASSVEGTSPYEQYF.

The V and J genes are TRBV20-1 and TRBJ2-5; D remains unclear. The germline gives CDR1 DFQATT, CDR2 SNEGSKA (reference sequence). CDR3 length equals 12 residues. The germline V and J ends were trimmed by 3 bases and 4 bases, with 9 bases remaining between them. CDR3 region: CSARFRRETQYF. The CDR3 DNA is TGCAGTGCTAGGTTCAGGAGAGAGACCCAGTACTTC.

Note on this clonotype: It may be a read error: a sequence one base away is much more abundant. DNA of the CDR3: TGTGCCAGCAGCGTAGACCAGGGGGTTCAGCCCCGGCATTTT. As protein: CASSVDQGVQPRHF. The genes are TRBV9 and TRBJ1-5; 7 bases fit TRBD1. Germline loops: CDR1 SGDLS, CDR2 YYNGEE. The CDR3 runs 14 residues.

This clonotype has a handful of counts. The chain is built from TRBV4-1 and TRBJ1-2; D perhaps matches TRBD1 (5 bases). The germline gives CDR1 MGHRA, CDR2 YSYEKL. V was pared by 0 bases and J by 1 base, with 9 bases between. The CDR3 runs to 15 residues. In nucleotides, the CDR3 is TGCGCCAGCAGCCAAGAGGCAGGGATTAACTATGGCTACACCTTC. This encodes CASSQEAGINYGYTF.

CDR3 loop: CASSFLGDEQFF. In nucleotides, the CDR3 is TGTGCCAGCAGCTTCCTAGGGGATGAGCAGTTCTTC. This chain connects TRBV5-6 to TRBJ2-1; D possibly corresponds to TRBD1 (5 bases). Germline V gene data show CDR1 as SGHDT and CDR2 as YYEEEE. The CDR3 extends over 12 amino acids. V was shortened by 2 bases and J by 8 bases, with 8 bases between the two germline ends.

This clonotype was seen more than once but under ten times. The V gene is TRBV20-1, the J gene TRBJ2-1; 13 nucleotides agree with TRBD2. With 0 bases clipped from V and 0 bases from J, the junction kept 8 bases outside the gene matches. CDR1 is DFQATT, CDR2 SNEGSKA, per germline (reference sequence). This CDR3 region has 19 residues. CDR3 nucleotide sequence: TGCAGTGCTAGAGATTCCGGGACTAGCGGGGCGAGCTCCTACAATGAGCAGTTCTTC. Its protein is CSARDSGTSGASSYNEQFF.

This clonotype has at least ten counts. The rearrangement links TRBV30 to TRBJ2-2; D call uncertain. Germline CDR1 GTSNPN, CDR2 SVGIG (reference sequence). Trimming removed 0 bases from V and 7 bases from J, with 6 bases in between. This CDR3 comprises 12 residues. CDR3 loop: CAWSVTVGELFF. The CDR3 coding sequence is TGTGCCTGGAGTGTCACGGTCGGGGAGCTGTTTTTT.

The sample holds many counts of this clonotype. The chain employs TRBV7-3 and TRBJ2-5; TRBD2 matches 10 bases. The CDR3 has 15 amino acids. V was pared by 2 bases and J by 5 bases, with 5 bases of the junction left unmatched. Germline CDR1 SGHTA, CDR2 FQGTGA. CDR3 coding DNA: TGTGCCAGCAGCTTATCTAGCGGGAGTCGGGAGACCCAGTACTTC. Translation gives CASSLSSGSRETQYF.

This clonotype was detected ten times or more. J is TRBJ1-1 and V is TRBV12-3 or TRBV12-4, with D unclear. The CDR3 contains 14 residues. Trimming stripped 6 bases from V and 4 bases from J, with 15 bases between. The CDR3 region has the DNA TGTGCCAGCAGACTCCCCCCGGGTCCCACTGAAGCTTTCTTT. Protein: CASRLPPGPTEAFF.

Remarks on this clonotype: A much larger clone sits a single nucleotide away, making a read error possible. No conserved phenylalanine or tryptophan is present at the end of the CDR3, so a read error is the likely explanation. The V gene is TRBV28, the J gene TRBJ2-7; D unclear. CDR1 is MDHEN and CDR2 is SYDVKM in the germline V gene. This CDR3 spans 12 amino acids. V was shortened by 5 bases and J by 3 bases, with 8 bases between the two germline ends. CDR3 nucleotide sequence: TGTGCCAGCAGTCCGACCAACTACGAGCAGTACTCC. This codes for CASSPTNYEQYS.

The rearrangement links TRBV7-6 to TRBJ2-3, with no clear D. The germline V and J ends were trimmed by 0 bases and 10 bases, with 11 bases remaining between them. Per germline, CDR1 SGHVS and CDR2 FNYEAQ. The CDR3 spans 13 residues. DNA for the CDR3: TGTGCCAGCAGCTTAGCTTCCCTAGTACCGCAGTATTTT. Encoded protein: CASSLASLVPQYF.

Ten or more counts support this clonotype. This chain links TRBV6-5 with TRBJ1-6; maybe TRBD1 (5 bases). Germline V CDR1 and CDR2: MNHEY, SVGAGI. This CDR3 is built from 15 residues. Trimming removed 2 bases from V and 7 bases from J, with 12 bases in between. In DNA, the CDR3 is TGTGCCAGCAGTTACGCCAGGGCGGGCAATTCACCCCTCCACTTT. As protein: CASSYARAGNSPLHF.

The chain combines TRBV4-3 with TRBJ2-5; 12 bases match TRBD2. J was trimmed by 1 base and V by 3 bases; bases with no gene match: 3. Germline-derived CDR1 and CDR2 are LGHNA and YSLEER. CDR3 length: 16 residues. DNA of the CDR3: TGCGCCAGCAGCCAGTCGGGACTAGCGGGCCAAGAGACCCAGTACTTC. It is translated as CASSQSGLAGQETQYF.

This clonotype came up many times. CDR3 DNA sequence: TGTGCCACCAGTGATAGTGGACGGCCTCAAGAGACCCAGTACTTC. Residues: CATSDSGRPQETQYF. V and J are TRBV24-1 and TRBJ2-5; D unresolved. The CDR3 runs to 15 residues. V was shortened by 3 bases and J by 2 bases, with 12 bases between the two germline ends. Per the germline V gene, CDR1 is KGHDR and CDR2 is SFDVKD.

The rearrangement links TRBV12-3 or TRBV12-4 to TRBJ2-2, with a possible D match to TRBD1 (6 bases). Trimming pared 7 bases from V and 1 base from J, leaving 16 bases between. The CDR3 consists of 16 residues. The CDR3 here is CASKPLRGLNTGELFF. The CDR3, as DNA: TGTGCCAGCAAACCCTTGAGGGGGTTGAACACCGGGGAGCTGTTTTTT.

This clonotype has at least ten counts. This chain uses TRBV11-2 with TRBJ2-5; 13 positions match TRBD2. The V and J ends lost 0 bases and 5 bases, in that order; junction bases with no gene match: 9. Germline V gives CDR1 SGHAT, CDR2 FQNNGV. The CDR3 totals 18 residues. CDR3 amino acids: CASSLDPSTSGGTETQYF. The CDR3 DNA reads as TGTGCCAGCAGCTTAGATCCTTCGACTAGCGGGGGGACGGAGACCCAGTACTTC.

This clonotype was picked up a small number of times. The CDR3 reads CASLKREAGELFF. As DNA, the CDR3 is TGCGCCAGCTTGAAGCGGGAGGCGGGAGAGCTGTTTTTT. V and J are TRBV5-1 and TRBJ2-2, with TRBD2 identical over 9 bases. This CDR3 has 13 residues. CDR1 is SGHRS, CDR2 YFSETQ, per germline. V was clipped by 7 bases and J by 11 bases; unmatched bases: 9.

This chain joins TRBV4-3 and TRBJ2-4; weak D call: TRBD2 (6 bases). V lost 1 base to trimming and J lost 2 bases, with 12 bases between them. This CDR3 region has 16 residues. The V gene's germline CDR1 is LGHNA and CDR2 YSLEER. As DNA, the CDR3 is TGCGCCAGCAGCCAAGGTCGGGGGAGACCCAAAAACATTCAGTACTTC. Protein sequence: CASSQGRGRPKNIQYF.

The chain recombines TRBV10-3 with TRBJ2-3, with 11 bases that match TRBD2. V lost 6 bases and J lost 2; bases outside the gene matches: 7. Per the germline V gene, CDR1 is ENHRY and CDR2 is SYGVKD. This CDR3 has 16 amino acids. The CDR3: CAISPGTSGSTDTQYF. The CDR3 DNA reads as TGTGCCATCAGCCCCGGGACTAGCGGCTCCACAGATACGCAGTATTTT.

The sample holds a few counts of this clonotype. The rearrangement uses TRBV10-2 and TRBJ2-7; TRBD1 matches at 7 bases. CDR3 size: 14 residues. The germline V gene has CDR1 WSHSY and CDR2 SAAADI. V shed 6 bases and J 4 bases; nucleotides not matched to a gene: 9. The CDR3: CASSRGGAGYEQYF. The CDR3 DNA is TGCGCCAGCAGCCGAGGGGGCGCGGGTTACGAGCAGTACTTC.